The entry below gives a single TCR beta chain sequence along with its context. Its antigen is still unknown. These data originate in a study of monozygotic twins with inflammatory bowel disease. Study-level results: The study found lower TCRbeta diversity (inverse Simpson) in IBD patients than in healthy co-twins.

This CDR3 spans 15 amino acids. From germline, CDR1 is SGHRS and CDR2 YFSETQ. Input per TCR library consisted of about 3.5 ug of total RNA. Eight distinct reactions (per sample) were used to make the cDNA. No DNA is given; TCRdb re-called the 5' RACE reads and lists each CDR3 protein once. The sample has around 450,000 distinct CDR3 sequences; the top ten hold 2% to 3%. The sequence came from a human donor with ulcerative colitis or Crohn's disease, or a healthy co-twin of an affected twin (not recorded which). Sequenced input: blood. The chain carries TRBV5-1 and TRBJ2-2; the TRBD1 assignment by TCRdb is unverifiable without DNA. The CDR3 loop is CASSHDRGRTGELFF.